A selection of T cell receptor beta chains follows, all from one sample in a study of blood T cell repertoires in COVID-19. Using immunoSEQ multiplex PCR, the repertoire was profiled, and TCRdb retains in-frame clones only, with some absent. The table has around 260,000 clones, about 81% seen once. Sequencing was carried out using PBMCs or T cells enriched from blood (not recorded which). These receptors all stem from a man aged 25-40 years with acute COVID-19. The CDR3 runs from the conserved cysteine through the conserved F or W. Fields, in order: D gene, V gene, clone size, J gene, CDR3 DNA, CDR3 protein. A D gene is named only where the DNA matches it firmly. Some rows have no size entry. The others give once, few or many, or a class for an expanded clone.

.,TRBV5-4,once,TRBJ2-3,TGTGCCAGCAACCAATTTTTAGCTGCAGATACGCAGTATTTT,CASNQFLAADTQYF
.,TRBV7-9,.,TRBJ2-2,TGTGCCAGCAGCCCCCCTTGGGCTTCGAACACCGGGGAGCTGTTTTTT,CASSPPWASNTGELFF
TRBD1,TRBV18,.,TRBJ2-2,TGTGCCAGCTCACCCCCAAACAGGGGGCAAATCGGGGAGCTGTTTTTT,CASSPPNRGQIGELFF
.,TRBV19,few,TRBJ1-1,TGTGCCAGTGGCAGGGGCCAGAACACTGAAGCTTTCTTT,CASGRGQNTEAFF
.,TRBV5-8,.,TRBJ1-5,TGTGCCAGCAGCTTCCGGGAAGGGCAGCCCCAGCATTTT,CASSFREGQPQHF
.,TRBV30,.,TRBJ2-4,TGTGCCTGGAGTGTCGTCGGGGAAAGGGCCAAAAACATTCAGTACTTC,CAWSVVGERAKNIQYF
.,TRBV5-4,.,TRBJ2-1,TGTGCCAGCCAAGATAGCGGCCACCCCTACAATGAGCAGTTCTTC,CASQDSGHPYNEQFF
TRBD1,TRBV25-1,.,TRBJ1-1,TGTGCCAGCAGTGTCCGGACAGGGTTGGGCCCTGAAGCTTTCTTT,CASSVRTGLGPEAFF
TRBD2,TRBV18,.,TRBJ2-1,TGTGCCAGCTCACCTACGGGACTAGTCGGGTACAATGAGCAGTTCTTC,CASSPTGLVGYNEQFF
.,TRBV4-1,.,TRBJ1-5,TGCGCCAGCAGCCAAGAGGGGACAAGAAATCAGCCCCAGCATTTT,CASSQEGTRNQPQHF
.,TRBV7-3,.,TRBJ2-3,TGTGCCAGCAGCTTATCCCCCCCGCGAGATACGCAGTATTTT,CASSLSPPRDTQYF
.,TRBV15,.,TRBJ1-1,TGTGCCACCAGCAGAGATTTGAAGGTCGGGGCTTTCTTT,CATSRDLKVGAFF
.,TRBV5-6,.,TRBJ1-2,TGTGCCAGCAGCTTCAACGGGGGAAATATGCGCTACACCTTC,CASSFNGGNMRYTF
.,TRBV21-1,.,TRBJ1-4,TGTGCCAGCAGGGGACAGAAAAGAAAACTGTTTTTT,CASRGQKRKLFF
.,TRBV19,.,TRBJ1-2,TGTGCCAGTAATGGCGGTAACTATGGCTACACCTTC,CASNGGNYGYTF
.,TRBV19,.,TRBJ1-1,TGTGCCAGTAGTATAAGTGATAGGGGTACGGCTTTCTTT,CASSISDRGTAFF
.,TRBV30,.,TRBJ1-5,TGTGCCTGGAGTGTACCTGGAGGCGGTCAGCCCCAGCATTTT,CAWSVPGGGQPQHF
.,TRBV18,.,TRBJ1-1,TGTGCCAGCTCAGAGACGCTTGGAGGGAACACTGAAGCTTTCTTT,CASSETLGGNTEAFF
TRBD1,TRBV30,once,TRBJ1-2,TGTGCCTGGAACCCGGGACAGGGGAATGGCTACACCTTC,CAWNPGQGNGYTF
.,TRBV5-1,.,TRBJ2-3,TGCGCCAGCAGCTTGGCGGTCACTACAGATACGCAGTATTTT,CASSLAVTTDTQYF
.,TRBV29-1,.,TRBJ2-1,TGCAGCGGGTTAGGAGGGGCAATGTACAATGAGCAGTTCTTC,CSGLGGAMYNEQFF
.,TRBV12-5,few,TRBJ1-1,TGTGCTAGTGGTTTGGTACGCGGGAATTCAAGGGGCACTGAAGCTTTCTTT,CASGLVRGNSRGTEAFF
.,TRBV7-9,once,TRBJ1-3,TGTGCCAGCAGCTTAGGTAGCCTGTCTGGAAACACCATATATTTT,CASSLGSLSGNTIYF
.,TRBV4-2,.,TRBJ1-1,TGTGCCAGCAGCCAAGATCGGCGGAGCACTGAAGCTTTCTTT,CASSQDRRSTEAFF
.,TRBV29-1,.,TRBJ2-5,TGCAGCGTTCCGGGAGAGACCCAGTACTTC,CSVPGETQYF
TRBD2,TRBV6-5,many,TRBJ2-2,TGTGCCAGCACCCCAGCGGGGGAACATGGGGAGCTGTTTTTT,CASTPAGEHGELFF
.,TRBV27,.,TRBJ1-6,TGTGCCAGCTGTGACAGTAGTAATTCACCCCTCCACTTT,CASCDSSNSPLHF
.,TRBV12-3/TRBV12-4,.,TRBJ1-1,TGTGCCAGCAGTCGGCAGGGAAACACTGAAGCTTTCTTT,CASSRQGNTEAFF
TRBD2,TRBV7-2,.,TRBJ2-1,TGTGCCAGCAGCACCGCTAGCGGGAGCGGCCACAATGAGCAGTTCTTC,CASSTASGSGHNEQFF
.,TRBV7-9,.,TRBJ2-1,TGTGCCAGCAGCGATACTAGTTCTGAGCAGTTCTTC,CASSDTSSEQFF
TRBD1,TRBV6-5,.,TRBJ2-1,TGTGCCAGCAGGGACAGGGGGCGCGATGAGCAGTTCTTC,CASRDRGRDEQFF
TRBD1,TRBV19,few,TRBJ1-5,TGTGCCGGGGGAGGGACAGGGGTTGATCAGCCCCAGCATTTT,CAGGGTGVDQPQHF
.,TRBV6-5,.,TRBJ1-4,TGTGCCAGCAGCTTCGACAGGCAGGGTCATGAAAAACTGTTTTTT,CASSFDRQGHEKLFF
.,TRBV4-1,.,TRBJ1-1,TGCGCCAGCAGCCAACCGGACAGAAACACTGAAGCTTTCTTT,CASSQPDRNTEAFF
.,TRBV11-3,.,TRBJ1-3,TGTGCCAGCAGCTTAGCCCAATTCTCTGGAAACACCATATATTTT,CASSLAQFSGNTIYF
.,TRBV19,once,TRBJ2-1,TGTGCCAGTAGTATTTTTGGCGGCCTTGGTGAGCAGTTCTTC,CASSIFGGLGEQFF
.,TRBV21-1,few,TRBJ2-1,TGTGCCAGCATAGCTGAGCAGTTCTTC,CASIAEQFF
.,TRBV5-4,.,TRBJ2-3,TGTGCCAGCAGCTCAGGACAGCATAACACAGATACGCAGTATTTT,CASSSGQHNTDTQYF
TRBD1,TRBV19,.,TRBJ1-4,TGTGCCAGTGGCGCCAGGGGGCCTTCTAATGAAAAACTGTTTTTT,CASGARGPSNEKLFF
.,TRBV5-1,.,TRBJ1-6,TGTGCCAGCAGCGCACAGGGTAATTCACCCCTCCACTTT,CASSAQGNSPLHF
.,TRBV9,.,TRBJ1-1,TGTGCCAGCAGCGTGGGCGCCTCGGACACTGAAGCTTTCTTT,CASSVGASDTEAFF
TRBD1,TRBV28,once,TRBJ1-2,TGTGCCAGCAGTTCGAGTTTCCCGGACAGGAGTGGCTACACCTTC,CASSSSFPDRSGYTF
.,TRBV6-2/TRBV6-3,.,TRBJ1-6,TGTGCCAGCAGTTTAATAGGGGCCTATAATTCACCCCTCCACTTT,CASSLIGAYNSPLHF
TRBD2,TRBV7-3,.,TRBJ2-1,TGTGCCAGCAGCCAAAAGACTAGCGGGAGATATGAGCAGTTCTTC,CASSQKTSGRYEQFF
TRBD2,TRBV11-2,.,TRBJ2-5,TGTGCCAGCAGCTTAGCCCCAGGCGGGAGTTTTGAGACCCAGTACTTC,CASSLAPGGSFETQYF
.,TRBV19,.,TRBJ1-5,TGTGCCAGTAGTATCCGGTCTCTCAATCAGCCCCAGCATTTT,CASSIRSLNQPQHF
.,TRBV24-1,.,TRBJ2-2,TGTGCCACCAGTGGCCCGGGGGGCCTGAACACCGGGGAGCTGTTTTTT,CATSGPGGLNTGELFF
.,TRBV7-9,.,TRBJ2-2,TGTGCCAGCAGCTTTAGGGGGTTGCCTTTCACCGGGGAGCTGTTTTTT,CASSFRGLPFTGELFF
.,TRBV10-3,few,TRBJ2-1,TGTGCCATCAGCCCCGGTAATGAGCAGTTCTTC,CAISPGNEQFF
.,TRBV7-9,.,TRBJ1-1,TGTGCCAGCAGCTCAGGGGTCACCGACACTGAAGCTTTCTTT,CASSSGVTDTEAFF